Reported below is one T cell receptor (beta chain). Antigen: not known. This entry comes from a study of CD8 T cells in ankylosing spondylitis. General observations from the study: The authors reported significant enrichment of disease-linked clones in matched ankylosing spondylitis synovial fluid. In ankylosing spondylitis blood, a motif of roughly eight highly homologous TCR beta variants appeared characteristic. Prior literature has documented some motif variants in synovial fluid and blood from reactive arthritis.

Researchers built TCR beta libraries using quantitative 5'-RACE with molecular barcodes. TCRdb reanalysed the 5' RACE reads using MiXCR and keeps one entry per CDR3 protein. The sample consists of about 360,000 distinct CDR3 sequences, about 20% of them appearing once. Germline-derived CDR1 and CDR2 are MNHEY and SVGAGI. Trimming took 3 bases from V and 4 from J; bases not matched to a gene: 7. CDR3 size: 15 residues. The source is a male donor with ankylosing spondylitis or in good health (not recorded which). The sample comprised blood, either unsorted or a sorted T cell fraction (not recorded which). V is TRBV6-5 and J is TRBJ2-5, with TRBD2 matching 8 bases. CDR3 in amino acids: CASSYSGGVIETQYF. Here the CDR3 DNA reads TGTGCCAGCAGTTATTCGGGGGGGGTAATAGAGACCCAGTACTTC.